A selection of T cell receptor beta chains follows, all from one sample in a study of cytomegalovirus exposure and HLA in healthy donors. The repertoire was sequenced with immunoSEQ multiplex PCR; TCRdb's copy has only in-frame clones and lacks some. The repertoire holds 50,000 to 65,000 clones, with 65% to 75% as singletons. The sequenced material came from PBMCs. The receptors stem from a woman aged 25-40 years in good health and CMV-seronegative. Each CDR3 is given with its conserved first and last residue. The D gene is left open where the match is weak. Rows give clone size only sometimes, using once, few, many, or a class for an expanded clone.

clone size | J gene | V gene | D gene | CDR3 DNA | CDR3 protein
NA | TRBJ2-7 | TRBV27 | TRBD1 | TGTGCCAGCAGTTTTTCCGGGACAGGGCGGGCCGAGCAGTACTTC | CASSFSGTGRAEQYF
NA | TRBJ2-3 | TRBV4-1 | NA | TGCGCCAGCAGCCAAGAGGAGTTGCCAGATACGCAGTATTTT | CASSQEELPDTQYF
NA | TRBJ1-5 | TRBV28 | TRBD1 | TGTGCCAGCAGTCCGAGGGGGCGCGGCAATCAGCCCCAGCATTTT | CASSPRGRGNQPQHF
few | TRBJ2-7 | TRBV5-4 | TRBD2 | TGTGCCAGCAGCTTGGGACTAGCGGGCAACTCCTACGAGCAGTACTTC | CASSLGLAGNSYEQYF
NA | TRBJ1-4 | TRBV6-5 | NA | TGTGCCAGCAGTTACGCACCCAGGGTTGGTGAAAAACTGTTTTTT | CASSYAPRVGEKLFF
NA | TRBJ2-4 | TRBV6-1 | NA | TGTGCCAGCAGCCCTGTTGTGTTAGCCAAAAACATTCAGTACTTC | CASSPVVLAKNIQYF
NA | TRBJ2-7 | TRBV28 | NA | TGTGCCAGCAGGTCCGGGACTGTGACCTACGAGCAGTACTTC | CASRSGTVTYEQYF
NA | TRBJ2-3 | TRBV12-5 | NA | TGTGCTAGTGGTTTGCGAATTAGCTGGACAGACAGCACAGATACGCAGTATTTT | CASGLRISWTDSTDTQYF
NA | TRBJ1-5 | TRBV19 | NA | TGTGCCATTTCACTGAGTAGCAATCAGCCCCAGCATTTT | CAISLSSNQPQHF
NA | TRBJ2-5 | TRBV7-2 | TRBD2 | TGTGCCAGCACCTTTAGCGGGAGAGGGGAGACCCAGTACTTC | CASTFSGRGETQYF
NA | TRBJ2-1 | TRBV27 | TRBD2 | TGTGCCAGCAAGTTCCTAGCGGGAGACAATGAGCAGTTCTTC | CASKFLAGDNEQFF
once | TRBJ1-2 | TRBV5-1 | NA | TGCGCCAGCAGCTTTCCCGACAGAGACGATGGCTACACCTTC | CASSFPDRDDGYTF
NA | TRBJ2-3 | TRBV2 | TRBD2 | TGTGCCAGCAGCCGGACTAGCGGGAGCAGCTTGGATTGGACAGATACGCAGTATTTT | CASSRTSGSSLDWTDTQYF
NA | TRBJ2-5 | TRBV7-2 | TRBD1 | TGTGCCAGCAGCTGGACAGGGAGGGAGACCCAGTACTTC | CASSWTGRETQYF
NA | TRBJ2-1 | TRBV29-1 | TRBD2 | TGCAGCGTTGGGAGCGGGAGTGGGAATGAGCAGTTCTTC | CSVGSGSGNEQFF
NA | TRBJ2-3 | TRBV7-9 | NA | TGTGCCAGCGGGCGGGGTGGTAGCGGCCTACGGTCAGATACGCAGTATTTT | CASGRGGSGLRSDTQYF
NA | TRBJ2-5 | TRBV7-5 | NA | TGTGCCAGAAGCTCGACTAGCGGTACCCCAAAGACCCAGTACTTC | CARSSTSGTPKTQYF
NA | TRBJ2-5 | TRBV11-2 | TRBD2 | TGTGCCAGCAAGGTAGCGGGAGGAGGGGAGACCCAGTACTTC | CASKVAGGGETQYF
NA | TRBJ2-1 | TRBV15 | NA | TGTGCCACCAGCAGAATGACAAGTGAGCAGTTCTTC | CATSRMTSEQFF
NA | TRBJ1-6 | TRBV6-1 | TRBD1 | TGTGCCAGTGCGGGACAGGGGAATTCACCCCTCCACTTT | CASAGQGNSPLHF
NA | TRBJ1-1 | TRBV5-6 | NA | TGTGCCAGCAGCTACGACACTAACACTGAAGCTTTCTTT | CASSYDTNTEAFF
NA | TRBJ2-4 | TRBV14 | NA | TGTGCCAGCAGCCAAGCCAATCAGGGGATAAACATTCAGTACTTC | CASSQANQGINIQYF
NA | TRBJ2-1 | TRBV10-3 | TRBD2 | TGTGCCATCAGTGAGTCCCTAGCGGGCAGTGAGCAGTTCTTC | CAISESLAGSEQFF
few | TRBJ1-2 | TRBV6-1 | NA | TGTGCCAGCAGGGCCGGGGGGCACTATGGCTACACCTTC | CASRAGGHYGYTF
NA | TRBJ2-1 | TRBV7-9 | TRBD2 | TGTGCCAGCAACCCGACTAGCGGGCATGGGAGGAGGTACAATGAGCAGTTCTTC | CASNPTSGHGRRYNEQFF
NA | TRBJ1-5 | TRBV6-5 | TRBD1 | TGTGCCAGCAGGGGCCGGACAGGGGAGAATCAGCCCCAGCATTTT | CASRGRTGENQPQHF
NA | TRBJ1-1 | TRBV4-3 | NA | TGCGCCAGCAGCCCTTACCACGGGGGGAGTTGCGAAGCTTTCTTT | CASSPYHGGSCEAFF
few | TRBJ2-2 | TRBV21-1 | NA | TGTGCCAGCAGCAATGTTGGGGGCCCGGGCGGGGAGCTGTTTTTT | CASSNVGGPGGELFF
many | TRBJ1-1 | TRBV7-2 | NA | TGTGCCAGCAGCTCACAAATCGAAGCTTTCTTT | CASSSQIEAFF
NA | TRBJ1-2 | TRBV7-9 | NA | TGTGCCAGCAGCTTAGGTTATATCGGCGGTAACTATGGCTACACCTTC | CASSLGYIGGNYGYTF
NA | TRBJ2-7 | TRBV10-2 | NA | TGCGCCAGCAGAGCGGTCCTCTCCTACGAGCAGTACTTC | CASRAVLSYEQYF
NA | TRBJ1-1 | TRBV9 | TRBD1 | TGTGCCAGCAGCGTAGGCATAGTGGGACAGGGGACTGAAGCTTTCTTT | CASSVGIVGQGTEAFF
NA | TRBJ2-5 | TRBV6-5 | TRBD2 | TGTGCCAGCAGTTACGAGGGAGGGGTCCCAGAGACCCAGTACTTC | CASSYEGGVPETQYF
NA | TRBJ2-6 | TRBV5-4 | NA | TGTGCCAGCAGCTCGCGACTTAACTCTGGGGCCAACGTCCTGACTTTC | CASSSRLNSGANVLTF
NA | TRBJ2-5 | TRBV30 | TRBD2 | TGTGCCTGGACAGACGCGGGGGGGGGAGAGACCCAGTACTTC | CAWTDAGGGETQYF
few | TRBJ2-5 | TRBV7-2 | TRBD2 | TGTGCCAGCAGCTTAGCGGCGGGAGGGGAGACCCAGTACTTC | CASSLAAGGETQYF
NA | TRBJ2-4 | TRBV7-2 | TRBD2 | TGTGCCAGCAGCCCAGGACTAGCGGAGATAGCCAAAAACATTCAGTACTTC | CASSPGLAEIAKNIQYF
few | TRBJ2-3 | TRBV11-3 | NA | TGTGCCAGCAGCTTAGACGGTGGCACAGATACGCAGTATTTT | CASSLDGGTDTQYF
few | TRBJ1-1 | TRBV7-3 | TRBD1 | TGTGCCAGCAGCTTAACCCCCCAGGGGGGCACTGAAGCTTTCTTT | CASSLTPQGGTEAFF
NA | TRBJ1-2 | TRBV19 | NA | TGTGCCAGTTGCAAAGAAGGGGCGGCCTACGGCTACACCTTC | CASCKEGAAYGYTF
NA | TRBJ1-1 | TRBV15 | NA | TGTGCCACCAGCAGGAGGGAAGCTTTCTTT | CATSRREAFF
once | TRBJ1-1 | TRBV9 | TRBD1 | TGTGCCAGCAGCGCAGGACAGGGGGCGGCTTTAAAGAGGAACACTGAAGCTTTCTTT | CASSAGQGAALKRNTEAFF
NA | TRBJ2-1 | TRBV5-1 | NA | TGCGCCAGCAGAGAGGAATACAATGAGCAGTTCTTC | CASREEYNEQFF
NA | TRBJ1-1 | TRBV10-2 | TRBD1 | TGCGCCAGCAGTGAGAGAGGACAGGGCCCCACTGAAGCTTTCTTT | CASSERGQGPTEAFF
few | TRBJ1-2 | TRBV6-1 | TRBD1 | TGTGCCAGCAGTGACCTCATTAAGACAGGGGCTGACTATGGCTACACCTTC | CASSDLIKTGADYGYTF
NA | TRBJ2-5 | TRBV2 | NA | TGTGCCAGCAGTGCTCGAGCGGGCCTTCAAGAGACCCAGTACTTC | CASSARAGLQETQYF
NA | TRBJ2-3 | TRBV7-9 | NA | TGTGCCAGCAGCGACACAGGGTTACTAGTTGCCGATACGCAGTATTTT | CASSDTGLLVADTQYF
NA | TRBJ2-7 | TRBV28 | TRBD1 | TGTGCCAGCAGTTTAGAGACAGGGTTTCACGAGCAGTACTTC | CASSLETGFHEQYF
NA | TRBJ1-1 | TRBV6-6 | TRBD1 | TGTGCCAGCGGAGACAGGGGACGCACTGAAGCTTTCTTT | CASGDRGRTEAFF
NA | TRBJ2-3 | TRBV4-3 | NA | TGCGCCAGCAGCCAGAGGGGCACAGATACGCAGTATTTT | CASSQRGTDTQYF
NA | TRBJ2-7 | TRBV2 | NA | TGTGCCAGCAGTGAACGCTACGAGCAGTACTTC | CASSERYEQYF
NA | TRBJ2-2 | TRBV6-1 | TRBD2 | TGTGCCAGCTCGTTAATAGCGGGATTGGTCGGGGAGCTGTTTTTT | CASSLIAGLVGELFF
NA | TRBJ1-2 | TRBV9 | NA | TGTGCCAGCAGCGTACAGACAGACCCTAACTATGGCTACACCTTC | CASSVQTDPNYGYTF
few | TRBJ2-1 | TRBV5-4 | NA | TGTGCCAGCAGCTTGGGACTATACAATGAGCAGTTCTTC | CASSLGLYNEQFF
once | TRBJ2-5 | TRBV29-1 | NA | TGCAGCGTTGGGGGACACGGGATGTCCGGGGAGACCCAGTACTTC | CSVGGHGMSGETQYF
NA | TRBJ1-1 | TRBV19 | NA | TGTGCCAGTTCCTTTCCAGGGGACACTGAAGCTTTCTTT | CASSFPGDTEAFF
NA | TRBJ2-3 | TRBV28 | TRBD1 | TGTGCCAGCAGTTCCCCCGGACAGGGTAGCGTAGATACGCAGTATTTT | CASSSPGQGSVDTQYF
NA | TRBJ1-6 | TRBV30 | NA | TGTGCCTGGAGCCCGAAGGGGAGGGTAGGCTCACCCCTCCACTTT | CAWSPKGRVGSPLHF
NA | TRBJ1-2 | TRBV6-1 | NA | TGTGCCAGCACCACGAGAGGGTACGGTTATGGCTACACCTTC | CASTTRGYGYGYTF